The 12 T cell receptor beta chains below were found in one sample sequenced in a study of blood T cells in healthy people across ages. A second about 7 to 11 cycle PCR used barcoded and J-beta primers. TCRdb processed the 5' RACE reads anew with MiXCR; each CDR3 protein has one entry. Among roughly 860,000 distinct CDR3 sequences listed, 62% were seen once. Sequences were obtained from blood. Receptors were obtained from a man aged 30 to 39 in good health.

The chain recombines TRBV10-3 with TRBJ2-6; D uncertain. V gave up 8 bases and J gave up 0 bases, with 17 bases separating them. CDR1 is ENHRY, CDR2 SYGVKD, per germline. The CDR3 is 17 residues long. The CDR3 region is CAIPSKEWGSGANVLTF. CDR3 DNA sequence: TGTGCCATCCCTTCGAAGGAGTGGGGCTCTGGGGCCAACGTCCTGACTTTC.

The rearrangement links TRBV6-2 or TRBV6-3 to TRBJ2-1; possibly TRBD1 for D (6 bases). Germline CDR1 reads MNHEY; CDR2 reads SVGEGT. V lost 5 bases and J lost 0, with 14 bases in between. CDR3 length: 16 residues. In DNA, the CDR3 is TGTGCCAGCAGTGCCCCCAGGGGACCCTCCTACAATGAGCAGTTCTTC. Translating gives CASSAPRGPSYNEQFF.

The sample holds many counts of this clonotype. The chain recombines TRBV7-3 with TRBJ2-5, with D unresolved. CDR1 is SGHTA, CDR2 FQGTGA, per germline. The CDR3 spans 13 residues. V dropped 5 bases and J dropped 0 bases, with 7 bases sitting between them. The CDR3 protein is CASSPGYQETQYF. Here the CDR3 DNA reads TGTGCCAGCAGCCCCGGGTACCAAGAGACCCAGTACTTC.

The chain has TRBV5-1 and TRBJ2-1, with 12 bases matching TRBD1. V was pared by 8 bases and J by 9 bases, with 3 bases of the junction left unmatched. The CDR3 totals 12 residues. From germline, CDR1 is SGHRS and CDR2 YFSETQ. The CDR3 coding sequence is TGCGCCAGTGGGACAGGGGGCACTGAGCAGTTCTTC. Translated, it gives CASGTGGTEQFF.

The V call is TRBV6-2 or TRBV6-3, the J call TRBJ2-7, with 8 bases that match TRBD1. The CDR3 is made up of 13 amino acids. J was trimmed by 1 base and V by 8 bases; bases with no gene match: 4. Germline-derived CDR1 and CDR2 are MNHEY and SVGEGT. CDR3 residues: CASRTGKSYEQYF. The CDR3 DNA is TGTGCCAGCCGGACAGGGAAATCCTACGAGCAGTACTTC.

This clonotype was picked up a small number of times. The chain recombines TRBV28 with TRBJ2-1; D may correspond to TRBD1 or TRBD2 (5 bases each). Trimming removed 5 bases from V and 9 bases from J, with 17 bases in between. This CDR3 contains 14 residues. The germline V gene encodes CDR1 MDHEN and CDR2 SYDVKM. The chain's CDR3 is CASSRGSEVVEQFF. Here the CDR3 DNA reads TGTGCCAGCAGTCGGGGCAGCGAGGTGGTTGAGCAGTTCTTC. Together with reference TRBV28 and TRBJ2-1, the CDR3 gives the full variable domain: DVKVTQSSRYLVKRTGEKVFLECVQDMDHENMFWYRQDPGLGLRLIYFSYDVKMKEKGDIPEGYSVSREKKERFSLILESASTNQTSMYLCASSRGSEVVEQFFGPGTRLTVL.

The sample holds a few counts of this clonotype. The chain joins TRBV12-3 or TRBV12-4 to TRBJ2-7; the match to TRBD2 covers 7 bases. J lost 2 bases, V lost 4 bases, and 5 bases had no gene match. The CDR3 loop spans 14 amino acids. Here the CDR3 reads CASSWGGVPYEQYF. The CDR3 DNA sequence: TGTGCCAGCAGTTGGGGGGGAGTCCCCTACGAGCAGTACTTC.

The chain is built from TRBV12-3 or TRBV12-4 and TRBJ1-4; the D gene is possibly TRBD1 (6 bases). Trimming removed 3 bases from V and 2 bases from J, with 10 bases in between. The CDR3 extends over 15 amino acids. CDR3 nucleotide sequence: TGTGCCAGCAGTTTGGGGGCAGGGACTAATGAAAAACTGTTTTTT. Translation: CASSLGAGTNEKLFF.

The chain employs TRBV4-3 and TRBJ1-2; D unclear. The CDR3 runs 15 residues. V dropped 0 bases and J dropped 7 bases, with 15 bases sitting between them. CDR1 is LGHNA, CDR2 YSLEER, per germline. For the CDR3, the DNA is TGCGCCAGCAGCCAAGATCCGGGAGACCGGGGTGGCTACACCTTC. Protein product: CASSQDPGDRGGYTF.

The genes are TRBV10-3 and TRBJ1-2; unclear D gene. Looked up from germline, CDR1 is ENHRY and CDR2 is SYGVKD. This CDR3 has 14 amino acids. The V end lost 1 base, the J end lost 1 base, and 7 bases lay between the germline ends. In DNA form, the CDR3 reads TGTGCCATCAGTGAGTGGTTGGGTAACTATGGCTACACCTTC. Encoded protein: CAISEWLGNYGYTF.

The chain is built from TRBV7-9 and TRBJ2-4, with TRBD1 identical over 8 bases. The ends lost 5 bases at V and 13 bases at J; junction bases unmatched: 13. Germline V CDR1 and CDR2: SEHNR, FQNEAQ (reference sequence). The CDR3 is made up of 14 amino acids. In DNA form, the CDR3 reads TGTGCCAGCAGCGTCCGGGACAGGAAATACGGGCAGTACTTC. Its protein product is CASSVRDRKYGQYF. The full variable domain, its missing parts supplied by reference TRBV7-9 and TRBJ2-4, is DTGVSQNPRHKITKRGQNVTFRCDPISEHNRLYWYRQTLGQGPEFLTYFQNEAQLEKSRLLSDRFSAERPKGSFSTLEIQRTEQGDSAMYLCASSVRDRKYGQYFGAGTRLSVL.

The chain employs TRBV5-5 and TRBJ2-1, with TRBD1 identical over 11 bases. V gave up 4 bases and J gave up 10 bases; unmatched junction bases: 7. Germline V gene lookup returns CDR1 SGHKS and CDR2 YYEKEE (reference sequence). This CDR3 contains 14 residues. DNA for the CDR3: TGTGCCAGCAGCGGCGGGGACAGGGGGGGCGAGCAGTTCTTC. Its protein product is CASSGGDRGGEQFF.